This T cell receptor beta chain is drawn from a study of Graves' ophthalmopathy and Graves' hyperthyroidism (dated 2018 in TCRdb). Study-wide context: Peripheral blood was collected before any treatment was given, at the time of initial diagnosis. TCR beta repertoire signatures were used to distinguish Graves' ophthalmopathy from Graves' hyperthyroidism and to predict progression to ophthalmopathy. In total, under 150 blood samples were TCR-sequenced: fewer than 50 ophthalmopathy, some 72 hyperthyroidism and some 17 hyperthyroidism-to-ophthalmopathy patients. A discovery set of 95 to 100 patients (under 45 ophthalmopathy, 55 to 60 stable hyperthyroidism) was enrolled to explore V-J signatures distinguishing ophthalmopathy from hyperthyroidism. An independent validation cohort was composed of some 19 hyperthyroidism patients and around 16 patients who later progressed from hyperthyroidism to ophthalmopathy. In over 5 hyperthyroidism patients, the T-cell repertoire of thyroid tissue was compared with the T-cell repertoire of blood. Following sampling, methimazole starting at 30 mg daily was administered to hyperthyroidism patients, and high-dose intravenous methylprednisolone was administered to ophthalmopathy patients. The approximately 100 discovery patients were randomly divided into training and test sets at a 7:3 ratio. The study at large found these results: In validation, the model predicted ophthalmopathy progression with about 70% sensitivity and 72% to 80% specificity; 12 predicted patients were CT-confirmed with GO in a median of approximately 6.5 months. Most of the expanded thyroid clonotypes with a frequency above 0.001 were also detected in blood, and it was suggested that the thyroid immune response may be reflected by blood repertoires. No statistical method was used to set the sample size in advance, and the investigators knew which group each participant was assigned to. In cross-validation, the 13-signature model distinguished ophthalmopathy from stable hyperthyroidism with less than 90% sensitivity and roughly 84% specificity, while in the test set the corresponding values were about 80% and 75%.

CDR1 and CDR2 are read off the germline V gene as KGHSH and LQKENI. V was cut back by 2 bases and J by 4 bases, leaving a gap of 20 bases between them. The CDR3 runs 17 amino acids, cysteine and phenylalanine included. CDR3 DNA only is kept here, 51 bases in frame from base 1. TCR beta CDR3 regions were amplified from RNA transcripts for repertoire sequencing. HTBI primers and the Qiagen OneStep RT-PCR kit were used in a first-round RT-PCR, which was followed by a second-round multiplex PCR, size selection and purification. The libraries underwent paired-end sequencing with 100 bp reads on an Illumina HiSeq2000. The source study handled its data this way. SOAPnuke was used for read processing, and reads with adapters, uncalled bases, a mean Phred below 15, or no exact constant-primer or identifier match were discarded. COPE v1.2.5 was used to merge the high-quality paired reads. Unique nucleotide sequences were defined as clonotypes and aligned to IMGT TRB V, D and J references using MiTCR v1.1. Analysis was restricted to V-J combinations with a frequency above 0.0001, which covered about 99% of repertoires. For each V-J combination, a TCR clonal expansion and chaos score was defined as the ratio of F50 clonal expansion to chaos observed in the TCRdist matrix. Welch's t-statistics and random forest were used to reduce features to about 14 V-J combinations, which were fed into a naive Bayes classifier. The similarity between thyroid and blood repertoires was quantified using the Morisita-Horn index. Starting from the raw public reads, TCRdb applied fastp trimming at Q25, assembled clones with MiXCR and retained in-frame beta chains. All rows with the same CDR3 protein become a single entry with the most common DNA and genes. For this entry, the V and J calls and clone size follow TCRdb and not the study's own pipeline. The sample records about 380,000 distinct CDR3 sequences, 15% of which are singletons. The ten largest clones represent roughly 7% of the sample.

A patient counted as having stable hyperthyroidism if there was no progression to ophthalmopathy within 18 months of follow-up. Hyperthyroidism patients were newly diagnosed, were aged 18 to 65 years, and had a disease duration under 2 months. Patients were excluded if they had other autoimmune diseases, uncontrolled infections, pregnancy or lactation. Diagnosis was based on clinical symptoms, serum thyroxine, TRAb, thyroid ultrasound and orbital computed tomography. PBMCs were isolated from approximately 10 ml of fresh peripheral blood by Ficoll-Paque density gradient centrifugation. Total RNA was extracted with Trizol reagent and quality-checked on an Agilent 2100 Bioanalyzer. Many counts were recorded for this clonotype. No cognate antigen has been identified for it. Base qualities are not at hand, and no much larger clone is one base apart.

The chain employs TRBV18 and TRBJ1-2; too little of a D gene remains to name it. Sequenced input: peripheral blood. The receptor was derived from a woman aged 18-35 years with stable Graves' hyperthyroidism. Donor details come from another sample of the same person, matched by shared clones. The bases are TGTGCCAGCTCACCAGAAGATGGGAAAAGAACAGTCTATGGCTACACCTTC. Its coded protein is CASSPEDGKRTVYGYTF.